The clone carrying this T cell receptor beta chain was recorded only once. The table came from immunoSEQ multiplex PCR; TCRdb's copy has only in-frame clones and leaves some out. The sample has tens of thousands of clones; about 68% are singletons. This sample was taken from a study of PD-L1 blockade in urothelial cancer. Study as a whole: Each participant's history included 0 to 3 prior chemotherapy regimens. Timepoints chosen for blood analysis were 3 weeks (second dose) and 6 weeks after treatment start.

Specified time point: pretreatment peripheral blood. Metastatic or locally advanced urothelial carcinoma was present in the patients. With 4 bases clipped from V and 5 bases from J, the junction kept 6 bases outside the gene matches. CDR3 length: 15 amino acids. Per the germline V gene, CDR1 is SGHRS and CDR2 is YFSETQ. V is TRBV5-1 and J is TRBJ1-4, with TRBD1 identical over 9 bases. The origin of this receptor is a man in his 70s with urothelial cancer. The sample here was PBMCs, taken around atezolizumab (anti-PD-L1) treatment. The CDR3 is CASSPQGAKNEKLFF. Here the CDR3 DNA reads TGCGCCAGCAGCCCACAGGGGGCGAAGAATGAAAAACTGTTTTTT.